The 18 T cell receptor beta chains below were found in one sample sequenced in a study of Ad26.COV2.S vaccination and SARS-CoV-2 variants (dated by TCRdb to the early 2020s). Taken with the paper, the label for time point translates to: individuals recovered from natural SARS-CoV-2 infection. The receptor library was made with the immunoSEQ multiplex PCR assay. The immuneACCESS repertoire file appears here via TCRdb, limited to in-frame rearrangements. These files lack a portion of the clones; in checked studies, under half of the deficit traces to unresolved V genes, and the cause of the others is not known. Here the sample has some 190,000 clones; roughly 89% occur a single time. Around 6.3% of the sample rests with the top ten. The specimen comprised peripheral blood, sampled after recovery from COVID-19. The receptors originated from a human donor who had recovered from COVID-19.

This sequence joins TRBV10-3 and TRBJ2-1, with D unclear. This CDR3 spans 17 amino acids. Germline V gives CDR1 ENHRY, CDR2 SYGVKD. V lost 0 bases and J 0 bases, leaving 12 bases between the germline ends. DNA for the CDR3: TGTGCCATCAGTGAGTCCACAGTTCGGAGCTCCTACAATGAGCAGTTCTTC. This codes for CAISESTVRSSYNEQFF.

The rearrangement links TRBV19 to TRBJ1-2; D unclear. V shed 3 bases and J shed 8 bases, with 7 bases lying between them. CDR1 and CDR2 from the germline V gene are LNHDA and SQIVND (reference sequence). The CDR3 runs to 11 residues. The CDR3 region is CASSIGSGYTF. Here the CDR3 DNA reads TGTGCCAGTAGTATCGGGTCGGGCTACACCTTC.

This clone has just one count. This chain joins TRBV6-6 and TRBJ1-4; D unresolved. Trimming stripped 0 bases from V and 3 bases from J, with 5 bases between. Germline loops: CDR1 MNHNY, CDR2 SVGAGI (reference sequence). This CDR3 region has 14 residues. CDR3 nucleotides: TGTGCCAGCAGTTACTCGACACCTAATGAAAAACTGTTTTTT. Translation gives CASSYSTPNEKLFF.

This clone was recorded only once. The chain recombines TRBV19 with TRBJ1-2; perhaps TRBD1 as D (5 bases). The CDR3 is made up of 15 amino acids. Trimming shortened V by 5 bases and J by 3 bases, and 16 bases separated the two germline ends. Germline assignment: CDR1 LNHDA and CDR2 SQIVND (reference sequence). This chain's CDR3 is CASSAPPLGDYGYTF. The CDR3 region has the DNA TGTGCCAGTAGTGCGCCTCCTCTGGGGGACTATGGCTACACCTTC.

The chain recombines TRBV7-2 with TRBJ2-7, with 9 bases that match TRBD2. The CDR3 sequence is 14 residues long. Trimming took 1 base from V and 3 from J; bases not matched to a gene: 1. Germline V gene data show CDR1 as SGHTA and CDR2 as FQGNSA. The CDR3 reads CASSLEAGGYEQYF. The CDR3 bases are TGTGCCAGCAGCTTAGAAGCGGGAGGCTACGAGCAGTACTTC.

The CDR3 loop is CASSGGYRAEGEKLFF. The CDR3 region has the DNA TGTGCCAGCAGTGGGGGATACAGGGCCGAAGGCGAAAAACTGTTTTTT. The gene calls are TRBV2 and TRBJ1-4, with D possibly being TRBD1 (6 bases). V dropped 4 bases and J dropped 8 bases, with 20 bases sitting between them. CDR1 and CDR2 from the germline V gene are SNHLY and FYNNEI. The CDR3 loop spans 16 amino acids. Together with reference TRBV2 and TRBJ1-4, the CDR3 gives the full variable domain: EPEVTQTPSHQVTQMGQEVILRCVPISNHLYFYWYRQILGQKVEFLVSFYNNEISEKSEIFDDQFSVERPDGSNFTLKIRSTKLEDSAMYFCASSGGYRAEGEKLFFGSGTQLSVL.

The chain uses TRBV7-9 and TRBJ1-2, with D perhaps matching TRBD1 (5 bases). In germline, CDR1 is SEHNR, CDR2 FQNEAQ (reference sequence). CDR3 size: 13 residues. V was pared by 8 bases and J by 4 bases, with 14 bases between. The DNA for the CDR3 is TGTGCCAGCTTTCGCACAGGCGTCTATGGCTACACCTTC. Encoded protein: CASFRTGVYGYTF.

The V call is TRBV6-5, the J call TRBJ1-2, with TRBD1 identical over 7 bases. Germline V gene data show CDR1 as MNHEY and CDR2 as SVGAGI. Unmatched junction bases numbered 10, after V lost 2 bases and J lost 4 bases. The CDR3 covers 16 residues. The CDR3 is CASSYPQRQGFYGYTF. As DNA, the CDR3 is TGTGCCAGCAGTTACCCTCAAAGACAGGGTTTCTATGGCTACACCTTC.

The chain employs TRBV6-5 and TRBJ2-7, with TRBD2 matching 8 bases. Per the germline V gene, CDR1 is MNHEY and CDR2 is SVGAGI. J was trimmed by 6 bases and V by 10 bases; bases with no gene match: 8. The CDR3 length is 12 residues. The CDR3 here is CATKGLGLEQYF. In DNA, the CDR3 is TGTGCCACCAAGGGACTAGGGCTCGAGCAGTACTTC.

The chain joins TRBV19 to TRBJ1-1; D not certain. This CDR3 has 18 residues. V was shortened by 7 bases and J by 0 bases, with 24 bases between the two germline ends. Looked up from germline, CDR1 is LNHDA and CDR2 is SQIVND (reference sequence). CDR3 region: CASTKRVLGVSLNTEAFF. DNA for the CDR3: TGTGCCAGTACTAAAAGGGTTTTGGGCGTCAGCCTGAACACTGAAGCTTTCTTT.

The CDR3 DNA is TGTGCCAGCAGCCAAGGGACAGGTTGGGAGGGTGGCTACACCTTC. Translation gives CASSQGTGWEGGYTF. This chain links TRBV3-1 (or the pseudogene TRBV3-2) with TRBJ1-2, with 7 bases identical to TRBD1. The CDR3 sequence is 15 residues long. The germline CDR1 and CDR2 sequences are LGHDT and YNNKEL (reference sequence). V was clipped by 1 base and J by 7 bases; unmatched bases: 9.

CDR3 sequence reads: CASSFTSGGGTEAFF. CDR3 nucleotides: TGTGCCAGCAGCTTTACTTCAGGGGGAGGGACTGAAGCTTTCTTT. The chain couples TRBV5-5 to TRBJ1-1; 7 positions match TRBD1. The CDR3 sequence is 15 residues long. Per germline, CDR1 SGHKS and CDR2 YYEKEE (reference sequence). The V segment lost 2 bases and the J segment 5 bases; nucleotides outside the gene matches: 9. The whole variable domain, remainder taken from reference TRBV5-5 and TRBJ1-1, is DAGVTQSPTHLIKTRGQQVTLRCSPISGHKSVSWYQQVLGQGPQFIFQYYEKEERGRGNFPDRFSARQFPNYSSELNVNALLLGDSALYLCASSFTSGGGTEAFFGQGTRLTVV.

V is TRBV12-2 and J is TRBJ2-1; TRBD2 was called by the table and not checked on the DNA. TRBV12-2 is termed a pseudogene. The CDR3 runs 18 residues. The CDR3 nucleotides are TGTGCAAGTCGCTGCCCGCACCCGGGGAGGAGCTCCTACAATGAGCAGTTCTTC. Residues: CASRCPHPGRSSYNEQFF.

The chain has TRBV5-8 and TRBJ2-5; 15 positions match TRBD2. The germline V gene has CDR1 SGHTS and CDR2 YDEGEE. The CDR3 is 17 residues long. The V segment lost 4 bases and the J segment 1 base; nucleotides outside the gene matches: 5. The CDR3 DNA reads TGTGCCAGCAGCACTGGGACTAGCGGGGGGATCCAAGAGACCCAGTACTTC. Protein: CASSTGTSGGIQETQYF.

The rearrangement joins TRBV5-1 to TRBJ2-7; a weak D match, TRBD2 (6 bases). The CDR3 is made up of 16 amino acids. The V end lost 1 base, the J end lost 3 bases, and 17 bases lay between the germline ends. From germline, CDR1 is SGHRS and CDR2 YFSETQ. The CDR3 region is CASSLFGTGFLYEQYF. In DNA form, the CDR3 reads TGCGCCAGCAGCTTGTTCGGGACTGGATTCCTCTACGAGCAGTACTTC. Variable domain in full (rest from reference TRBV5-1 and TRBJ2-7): KAGVTQTPRYLIKTRGQQVTLSCSPISGHRSVSWYQQTPGQGLQFLFEYFSETQRNKGNFPGRFSGRQFSNSRSEMNVSTLELGDSALYLCASSLFGTGFLYEQYFGPGTRLTVT.

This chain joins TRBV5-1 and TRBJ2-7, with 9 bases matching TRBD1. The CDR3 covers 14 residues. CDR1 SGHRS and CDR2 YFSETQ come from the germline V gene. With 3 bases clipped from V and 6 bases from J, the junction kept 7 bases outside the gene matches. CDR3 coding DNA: TGCGCCAGCAGCTCCGGGACAGGGATGAGCGAGCAGTACTTC. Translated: CASSSGTGMSEQYF.

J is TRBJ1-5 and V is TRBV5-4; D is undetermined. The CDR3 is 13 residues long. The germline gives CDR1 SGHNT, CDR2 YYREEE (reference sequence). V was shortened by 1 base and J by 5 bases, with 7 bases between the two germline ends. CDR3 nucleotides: TGTGCCAGCAGCTTGAGCTGGGATCAGCCCCAGCATTTT. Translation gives CASSLSWDQPQHF.

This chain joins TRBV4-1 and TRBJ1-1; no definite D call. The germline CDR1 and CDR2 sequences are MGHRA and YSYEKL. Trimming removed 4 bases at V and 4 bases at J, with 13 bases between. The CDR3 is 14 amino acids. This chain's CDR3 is CASSRGGFGTEAFF. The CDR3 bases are TGCGCCAGCAGCCGAGGAGGGTTTGGCACTGAAGCTTTCTTT.